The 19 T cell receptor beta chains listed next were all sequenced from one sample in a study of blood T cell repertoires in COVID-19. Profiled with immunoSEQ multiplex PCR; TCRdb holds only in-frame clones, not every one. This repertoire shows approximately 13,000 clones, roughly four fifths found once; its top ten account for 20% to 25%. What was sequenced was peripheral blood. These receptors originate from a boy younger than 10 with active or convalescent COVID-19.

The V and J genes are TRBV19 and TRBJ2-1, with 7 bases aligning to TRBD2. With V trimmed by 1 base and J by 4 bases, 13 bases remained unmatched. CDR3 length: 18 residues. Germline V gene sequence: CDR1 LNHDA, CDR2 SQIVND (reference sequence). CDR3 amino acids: CASSIAGGHLVLYNEQFF. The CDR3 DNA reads TGTGCCAGTAGTATAGCGGGGGGTCATCTAGTTCTTTACAATGAGCAGTTCTTC.

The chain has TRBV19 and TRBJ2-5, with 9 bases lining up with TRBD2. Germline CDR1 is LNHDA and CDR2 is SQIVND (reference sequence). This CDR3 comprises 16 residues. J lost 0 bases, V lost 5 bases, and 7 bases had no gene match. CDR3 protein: CASSQGLAGNQETQYF. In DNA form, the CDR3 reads TGTGCCAGTAGTCAGGGCCTAGCGGGGAACCAAGAGACCCAGTACTTC. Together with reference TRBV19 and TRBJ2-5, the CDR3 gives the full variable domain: DGGITQSPKYLFRKEGQNVTLSCEQNLNHDAMYWYRQDPGQGLRLIYYSQIVNDFQKGDIAEGYSVSREKKESFPLTVTSAQKNPTAFYLCASSQGLAGNQETQYFGPGTRLLVL.

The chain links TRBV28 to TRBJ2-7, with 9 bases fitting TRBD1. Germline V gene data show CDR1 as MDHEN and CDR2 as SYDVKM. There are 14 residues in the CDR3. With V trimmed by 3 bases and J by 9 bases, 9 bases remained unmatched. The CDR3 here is CASSLGQGYEGQYF. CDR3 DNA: TGTGCCAGCAGTTTGGGACAGGGCTACGAAGGGCAGTACTTC. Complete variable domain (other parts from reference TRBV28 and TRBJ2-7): DVKVTQSSRYLVKRTGEKVFLECVQDMDHENMFWYRQDPGLGLRLIYFSYDVKMKEKGDIPEGYSVSREKKERFSLILESASTNQTSMYLCASSLGQGYEGQYFGPGTRLTVT.

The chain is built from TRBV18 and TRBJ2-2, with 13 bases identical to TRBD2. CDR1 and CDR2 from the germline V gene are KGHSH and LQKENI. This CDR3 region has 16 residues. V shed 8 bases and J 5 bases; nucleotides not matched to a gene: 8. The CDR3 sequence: CASANGLAGVTGELFF. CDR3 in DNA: TGTGCCAGCGCCAACGGACTAGCGGGGGTAACCGGGGAGCTGTTTTTT.

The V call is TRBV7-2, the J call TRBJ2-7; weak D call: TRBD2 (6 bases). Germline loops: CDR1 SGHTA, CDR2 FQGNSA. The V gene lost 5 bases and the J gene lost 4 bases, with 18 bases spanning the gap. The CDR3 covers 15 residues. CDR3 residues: CASSQHLGTGYEQYF. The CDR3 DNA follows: TGTGCCAGCAGCCAACACCTGGGGACTGGATACGAGCAGTACTTC.

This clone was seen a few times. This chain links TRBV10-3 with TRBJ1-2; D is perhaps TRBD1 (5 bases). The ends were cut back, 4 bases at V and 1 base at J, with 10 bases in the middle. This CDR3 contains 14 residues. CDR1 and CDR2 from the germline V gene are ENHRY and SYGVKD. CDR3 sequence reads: CAISGQSLNYGYTF. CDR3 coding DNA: TGTGCCATCAGTGGACAGTCACTTAACTATGGCTACACCTTC.

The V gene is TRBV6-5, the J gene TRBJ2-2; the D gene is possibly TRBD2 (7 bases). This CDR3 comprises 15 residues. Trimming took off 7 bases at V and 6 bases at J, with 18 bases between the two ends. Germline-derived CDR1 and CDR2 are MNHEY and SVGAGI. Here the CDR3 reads CASTSWGGGAGELFF. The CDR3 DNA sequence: TGTGCCAGCACCTCCTGGGGGGGCGGGGCCGGGGAGCTGTTTTTT.

For the CDR3, the DNA is TGTGCCAGCAGCTCCGGGACAAAGGACATTCAGTACTTC. This encodes CASSSGTKDIQYF. The chain carries TRBV11-3 and TRBJ2-4; possibly TRBD1 for D (6 bases). This CDR3 is built from 13 residues. Trimming pared 4 bases from V and 8 bases from J, leaving 12 bases between. Germline values: CDR1 SGHNT, CDR2 YENEEA.

The chain's CDR3 is CAWRGIGTAKETQYF. CDR3 coding DNA: TGTGCCTGGAGAGGCATCGGGACAGCCAAAGAGACCCAGTACTTC. This chain connects TRBV30 to TRBJ2-5; TRBD1 matches at 7 bases. CDR1 and CDR2 from the germline V gene are GTSNPN and SVGIG (reference sequence). Unmatched junction bases numbered 10, after V lost 3 bases and J lost 3 bases. The CDR3 loop spans 15 amino acids.

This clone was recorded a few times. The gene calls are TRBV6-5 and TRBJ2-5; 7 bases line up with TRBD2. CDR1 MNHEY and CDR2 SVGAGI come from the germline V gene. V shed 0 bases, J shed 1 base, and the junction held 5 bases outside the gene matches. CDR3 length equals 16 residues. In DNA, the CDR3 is TGTGCCAGCAGTTACTCGACTAGCACCCGCCAAGAGACCCAGTACTTC. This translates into CASSYSTSTRQETQYF.

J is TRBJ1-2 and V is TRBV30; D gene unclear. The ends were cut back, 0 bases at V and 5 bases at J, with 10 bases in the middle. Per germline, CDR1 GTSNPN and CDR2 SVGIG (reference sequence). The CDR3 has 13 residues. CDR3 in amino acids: CAWSVVPDYGYTF. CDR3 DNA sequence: TGTGCCTGGAGTGTAGTCCCAGATTATGGCTACACCTTC.

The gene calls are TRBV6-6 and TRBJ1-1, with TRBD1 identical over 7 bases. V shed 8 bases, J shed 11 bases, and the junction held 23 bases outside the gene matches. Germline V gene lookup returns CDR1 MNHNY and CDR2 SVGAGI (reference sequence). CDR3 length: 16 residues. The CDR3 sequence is CASHPGTVGTSVAAFF. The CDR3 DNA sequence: TGTGCCAGCCATCCCGGGACAGTGGGGACGTCCGTTGCTGCTTTCTTT.

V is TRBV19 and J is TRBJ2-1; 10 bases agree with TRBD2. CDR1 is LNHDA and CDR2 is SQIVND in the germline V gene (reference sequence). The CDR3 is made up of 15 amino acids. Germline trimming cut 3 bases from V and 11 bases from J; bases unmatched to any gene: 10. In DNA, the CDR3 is TGTGCCAGTAGTATGGGGACTAGCGAGCTACTCAAGCAGTTCTTC. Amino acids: CASSMGTSELLKQFF.

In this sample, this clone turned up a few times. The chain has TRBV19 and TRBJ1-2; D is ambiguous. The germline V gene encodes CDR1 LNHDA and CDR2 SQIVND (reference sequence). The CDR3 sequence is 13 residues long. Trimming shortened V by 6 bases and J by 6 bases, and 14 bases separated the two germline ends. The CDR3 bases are TGTGCCAGTAGGGTTCGAACCGGAGATGGCTACACCTTC. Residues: CASRVRTGDGYTF.

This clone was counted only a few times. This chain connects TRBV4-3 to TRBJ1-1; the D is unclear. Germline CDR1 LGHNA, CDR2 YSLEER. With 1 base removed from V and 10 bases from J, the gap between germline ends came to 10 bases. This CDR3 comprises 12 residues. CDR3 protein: CASSQGARRAFF. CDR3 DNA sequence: TGCGCCAGCAGCCAAGGGGCCCGGCGAGCTTTCTTT.

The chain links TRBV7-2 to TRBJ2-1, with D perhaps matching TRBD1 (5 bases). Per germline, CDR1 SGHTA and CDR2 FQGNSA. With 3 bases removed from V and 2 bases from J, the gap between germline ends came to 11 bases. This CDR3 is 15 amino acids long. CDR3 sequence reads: CASSFSRGAYNEQFF. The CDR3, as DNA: TGTGCCAGCAGCTTTTCAAGGGGCGCCTACAATGAGCAGTTCTTC.

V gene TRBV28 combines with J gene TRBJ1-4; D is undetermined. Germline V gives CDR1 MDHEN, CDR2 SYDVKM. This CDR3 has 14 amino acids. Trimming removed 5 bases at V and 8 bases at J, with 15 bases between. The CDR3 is CASSSIRGGEKLFF. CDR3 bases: TGTGCCAGCAGTAGTATTCGGGGAGGAGAAAAACTGTTTTTT.

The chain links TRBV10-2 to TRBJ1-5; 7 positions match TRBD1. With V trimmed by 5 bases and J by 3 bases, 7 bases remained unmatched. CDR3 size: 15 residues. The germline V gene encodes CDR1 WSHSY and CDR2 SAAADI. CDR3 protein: CASSLGGGLNQPQHF. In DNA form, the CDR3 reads TGCGCCAGCAGTCTTGGAGGGGGCCTCAATCAGCCCCAGCATTTT.

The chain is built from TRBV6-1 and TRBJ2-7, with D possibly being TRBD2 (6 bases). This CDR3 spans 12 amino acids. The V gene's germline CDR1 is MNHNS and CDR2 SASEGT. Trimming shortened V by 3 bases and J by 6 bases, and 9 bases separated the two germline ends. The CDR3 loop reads CASSEAGFEQYF. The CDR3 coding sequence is TGTGCCAGCAGTGAGGCGGGATTCGAGCAGTACTTC.